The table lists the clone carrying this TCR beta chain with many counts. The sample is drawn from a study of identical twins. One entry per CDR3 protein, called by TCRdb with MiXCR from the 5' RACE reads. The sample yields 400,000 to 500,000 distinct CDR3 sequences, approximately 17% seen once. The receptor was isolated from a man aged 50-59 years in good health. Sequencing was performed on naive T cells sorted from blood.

This chain's CDR3 is CASSQGPQGIQALHF. The DNA for the CDR3 is TGCGCCAGCAGCCAGGGCCCACAGGGAATTCAAGCCCTCCACTTT. V usage is TRBV4-3 and J usage is TRBJ1-6; D perhaps matches TRBD1 (6 bases). Trimming took 3 bases from V and 14 from J, leaving 20 bases between them. CDR1 is LGHNA, CDR2 YSLEER, per germline. This CDR3 is built from 15 residues.